Listed here is a single T cell receptor (beta chain). The antigen remains unidentified. This sample is drawn from a study of T cells in Graves' hyperthyroidism and ophthalmopathy. Study in general: Pretreatment peripheral blood was obtained at initial diagnosis.

Study results and caveats: The majority of expanded thyroid clonotypes above 0.001 also appeared in blood.

The germline V gene encodes CDR1 DFQATT and CDR2 SNEGSKA (reference sequence). V gave up 0 bases and J gave up 8 bases, with 8 bases separating them. The CDR3 loop spans 12 amino acids. TCR beta CDR3 sequences were amplified from RNA transcripts. An initial round of RT-PCR targeting the TCR CDR3 relied on the HTBI primer set. TCRdb processed the multiplex PCR reads anew with MiXCR; each CDR3 protein has one entry. The table lists 300,000 to 350,000 distinct CDR3 sequences, about 20% of them singletons. Each 10 ml fresh peripheral blood draw supplied the PBMCs. The clonotype comes from a woman in her fifties or sixties with Graves' hyperthyroidism. This chain joins TRBV20-1 and TRBJ2-1, with D hard to call. The sequencing sample was made of blood. CDR3 sequence reads: CSARDQVDEQFF. In DNA form, the CDR3 reads TGCAGTGCTAGAGATCAGGTCGATGAGCAGTTCTTC.